This entry lists 13 T cell receptor beta chains sequenced from one sample in a study of PD-L1 blockade in urothelial cancer. Using immunoSEQ multiplex PCR, the repertoire was profiled, and TCRdb retains in-frame clones only, with some absent. Of about 30,000 clones listed, about nine tenths are singletons. Regarding time point: peripheral blood 6 weeks after treatment start. The starting material was PBMCs, obtained around atezolizumab (anti-PD-L1) treatment. These receptors all come from a man older than 75 with urothelial cancer.

This chain links TRBV12-5 with TRBJ1-5; D is uncertain. Germline V gene lookup returns CDR1 LGHNT and CDR2 FRNRAP. V was shortened by 0 bases and J by 8 bases, with 11 bases between the two germline ends. The CDR3 sequence is 14 residues long. The CDR3 DNA reads TGTGCTAGTGGTTTGGTGGCCCTGGGAGAGCCCCAGCATTTT. It is translated as CASGLVALGEPQHF.

V gene TRBV5-1 combines with J gene TRBJ2-1, with 9 bases identical to TRBD2. J gave up 4 bases and V 5 bases, and 16 bases lay outside the gene matches. This CDR3 contains 18 residues. In germline, CDR1 is SGHRS, CDR2 YFSETQ. The CDR3 reads CASRSVGVTSGSYNEQFF. The DNA of the CDR3 is TGCGCCAGCAGGTCCGTGGGGGTTACTAGCGGGTCGTACAATGAGCAGTTCTTC.

In its sample, this clone was seen a few times. The CDR3 sequence: CSVGVNTEAFF. In nucleotides, the CDR3 is TGCAGCGTAGGGGTTAACACTGAAGCTTTCTTT. J is TRBJ1-1 and V is TRBV29-1; a possible D gene is TRBD1 (5 bases). With 6 bases removed from V and 2 bases from J, the gap between germline ends came to 7 bases. Per the germline V gene, CDR1 is SQVTM and CDR2 is ANQGSEA. This CDR3 is 11 amino acids long.

The chain couples TRBV19 to TRBJ2-1; D might be TRBD2 (5 bases). CDR1 and CDR2 (germline): LNHDA, SQIVND (reference sequence). The CDR3 has 15 residues. V dropped 3 bases and J dropped 8 bases, with 17 bases sitting between them. CDR3 sequence: CASSIEGWRTDEQFF. CDR3 in DNA: TGTGCCAGTAGTATTGAGGGCTGGAGAACGGATGAGCAGTTCTTC.

The chain employs TRBV28 and TRBJ2-3; TRBD2 is a possible D gene (5 bases). Germline lookup yields CDR1 MDHEN and CDR2 SYDVKM. The germline V and J ends were trimmed by 1 base and 11 bases, with 19 bases remaining between them. CDR3 size: 15 residues. CDR3 bases: TGTGCCAGCAGTTTATCTGCCCAGACTCACGGAGGGCAGTATTTT. As protein: CASSLSAQTHGGQYF.

The DNA of the CDR3 is TGTGCCAGCAGCTTTGAAAACAGGGGGAACACTGAAGCTTTCTTT. Encoded protein: CASSFENRGNTEAFF. V usage is TRBV7-2 and J usage is TRBJ1-1; 7 bases match TRBD1. This CDR3 is built from 15 residues. V lost 3 bases and J lost 1; bases outside the gene matches: 5. The germline V gene encodes CDR1 SGHTA and CDR2 FQGNSA. Together with reference TRBV7-2 and TRBJ1-1, the CDR3 gives the full variable domain: GAGVSQSPSNKVTEKGKDVELRCDPISGHTALYWYRQSLGQGLEFLIYFQGNSAPDKSGLPSDRFSAERTGGSVSTLTIQRTQQEDSAVYLCASSFENRGNTEAFFGQGTRLTVV.

This chain connects TRBV7-2 to TRBJ2-7; 8 bases align to TRBD2. There are 14 residues in the CDR3. Germline V gene data show CDR1 as SGHTA and CDR2 as FQGNSA. The junction had 4 bases not matched to a gene; V was cut back by 2 bases and J by 4 bases. In DNA, the CDR3 is TGTGCCAGCAGCTTACGGGGGGGCAGTTACGAGCAGTACTTC. It codes for CASSLRGGSYEQYF.

The J gene is TRBJ1-2, the V gene TRBV4-2, with 7 bases identical to TRBD1. The J segment lost 0 bases and the V segment lost 7 bases, leaving 5 bases of the junction unmatched. This CDR3 region has 14 residues. CDR1 is LGHNA, CDR2 YNFKEQ, per germline. The CDR3 DNA follows: TGTGCCAGCACCCAGACAGGGACTAACTATGGCTACACCTTC. This codes for CASTQTGTNYGYTF.

The V and J genes are TRBV2 and TRBJ2-7; perhaps TRBD1 as D (6 bases). V lost 7 bases, J lost 0 bases, and 13 bases lay in between. The germline V gene has CDR1 SNHLY and CDR2 FYNNEI. The CDR3 sequence is 14 residues long. CDR3 sequence: CASTGDTHSYEQYF. DNA for the CDR3: TGTGCCAGCACCGGGGACACCCACTCCTACGAGCAGTACTTC.

The gene calls are TRBV11-2 and TRBJ2-1; weak D call: TRBD1 (5 bases). CDR1 is SGHAT, CDR2 FQNNGV, per germline. The CDR3 has 14 residues. V lost 3 bases and J lost 7, with 13 bases in between. Here the CDR3 reads CASSLAGHQNEQFF. DNA of the CDR3: TGTGCCAGCAGCTTGGCAGGACACCAAAATGAGCAGTTCTTC.

This sequence joins TRBV18 and TRBJ1-4, with a possible D match to TRBD1 (5 bases). V was trimmed by 3 bases and J by 2 bases, leaving 19 bases between them. The CDR3 covers 18 residues. The germline gives CDR1 KGHSH, CDR2 LQKENI. This CDR3 is CASSPVAWGDDTNEKLFF. DNA of the CDR3: TGTGCCAGCTCACCGGTGGCTTGGGGGGACGACACTAATGAAAAACTGTTTTTT.

V is TRBV18 and J is TRBJ2-1; a possible D gene is TRBD2 (6 bases). This CDR3 has 15 residues. Trimming pared 4 bases from V and 0 bases from J, leaving 10 bases between. CDR1 and CDR2 from the germline V gene are KGHSH and LQKENI. The CDR3 sequence: CASSRPGSSYNEQFF. In DNA, the CDR3 is TGTGCCAGCTCACGACCCGGGAGCTCCTACAATGAGCAGTTCTTC.

The gene calls are TRBV28 and TRBJ1-2; tentatively, D is TRBD1 (6 bases). CDR3 length: 14 amino acids. The V and J ends lost 8 bases and 7 bases respectively, with 20 bases between them. The germline V gene encodes CDR1 MDHEN and CDR2 SYDVKM. In DNA, the CDR3 is TGTGCCAGCGTCGACGGGGGGGCCACTATTGGCTACACCTTC. Its protein product is CASVDGGATIGYTF.